The rows below give T cell receptor beta chains drawn from one sample of a study of cytomegalovirus exposure and HLA in healthy donors. Here immunoSEQ multiplex PCR was the method, and the copy in TCRdb shows in-frame clones only, minus some. The table includes 150,000 to 200,000 clones, approximately 80% detected once. Sequenced material: PBMCs. These receptors originate from a woman in her fifties or sixties in good health and CMV-seronegative. CDR3s include the opening cysteine and the closing phenylalanine or tryptophan. Fields, in order: J gene, clone size, V gene, D gene, CDR3 protein, CDR3 DNA. The D gene is left open where the match is weak. Only part of the rows carry a size: once, few, many, or a class if the clone is expanded.

>TRBJ1-1|NA|TRBV6-6|TRBD1
CASRPSPGQGNTEAFF
TGTGCCAGCAGGCCCTCGCCGGGACAGGGAAACACTGAAGCTTTCTTT
>TRBJ1-2|NA|TRBV28|NA
CASSLVAEGYTF
TGTGCCAGCAGTTTAGTGGCGGAAGGCTACACCTTC
>TRBJ2-2|NA|TRBV6-5|NA
CASSYLGGGITGELFF
TGTGCCAGCAGTTACCTCGGAGGGGGCATCACCGGGGAGCTGTTTTTT
>TRBJ1-1|NA|TRBV7-9|NA
CASSPAGRGAFF
TGTGCCAGCAGCCCGGCGGGGCGAGGAGCTTTCTTT
>TRBJ2-7|NA|TRBV6-5|NA
CASSYMGPAFSYEQYF
TGTGCCAGCAGCTACATGGGGCCTGCATTCTCCTACGAGCAGTACTTC
>TRBJ2-5|once|TRBV4-2|NA
CASSGEGGVETQYF
TGTGCCAGCAGCGGCGAGGGGGGGGTGGAGACCCAGTACTTC
>TRBJ2-1|NA|TRBV19|TRBD1
CASSILGQGKEFF
TGTGCCAGTAGTATTTTAGGACAGGGCAAAGAGTTCTTC
>TRBJ2-6|NA|TRBV14|NA
CASSSSGANVLTF
TGTGCCAGCAGCTCCTCCGGGGCCAACGTCCTGACTTTC
>TRBJ2-1|NA|TRBV2|TRBD2
CASSDGTSFSNEQFF
TGTGCCAGCAGTGACGGGACTAGTTTTTCCAATGAGCAGTTCTTC
>TRBJ1-3|NA|TRBV13|NA
CASSFRLALEITIYF
TGTGCCAGCAGCTTCCGACTAGCTCTGGAAATCACCATATATTTT
>TRBJ2-1|NA|TRBV10-3|TRBD2
CAISESTSGYNEQFF
TGTGCCATCAGTGAGTCGACTAGCGGGTACAATGAGCAGTTCTTC
>TRBJ2-1|NA|TRBV18|TRBD2
CASSPRAGGGANEQFF
TGTGCCAGCTCACCACGCGCGGGCGGGGGGGCCAATGAGCAGTTCTTC
>TRBJ2-2|once|TRBV9|NA
CASSAGASNTGELFF
TGTGCCAGCAGCGCTGGAGCATCAAACACCGGGGAGCTGTTTTTT
>TRBJ1-2|NA|TRBV19|TRBD1
CASNGNRGLGYGYTF
TGTGCCAGTAACGGCAACAGGGGGCTAGGCTATGGCTACACCTTC
>TRBJ2-7|NA|TRBV5-1|NA
CASSLVGGFSYEQYF
TGCGCCAGCAGCTTGGTAGGCGGGTTCTCCTACGAGCAGTACTTC
>TRBJ1-5|few|TRBV2|TRBD1
CATGQGGDSQPQHF
TGTGCCACCGGACAGGGGGGCGATTCTCAGCCCCAGCATTTT
>TRBJ2-2|few|TRBV5-1|NA
CASSWDGGEAGELFF
TGCGCCAGCAGCTGGGACGGAGGGGAAGCCGGGGAGCTGTTTTTT
>TRBJ1-4|NA|TRBV10-3|NA
CAISDSPNEKLFF
TGTGCCATCAGTGACAGTCCTAATGAAAAACTGTTTTTT
>TRBJ1-3|NA|TRBV19|TRBD1
CASSPGQFSGNTIYF
TGTGCCAGTAGCCCGGGACAGTTCTCTGGAAACACCATATATTTT
>TRBJ2-2|few|TRBV7-2|TRBD2
CASRLDTVAGRELFF
TGTGCCAGCAGGCTGGATACAGTAGCGGGACGGGAGCTGTTTTTT
>TRBJ1-2|NA|TRBV21-1|NA
CASSKVRTPNYGYTF
TGTGCCAGCAGCAAAGTCAGGACACCAAACTATGGCTACACCTTC
>TRBJ1-2|NA|TRBV7-2|TRBD1
CASSLDRASGYTF
TGTGCCAGCAGCCTCGACAGGGCTTCTGGCTACACCTTC
>TRBJ1-2|NA|TRBV6-6|TRBD1
CASTDSTGGFSYGYTF
TGTGCCAGCACCGATTCGACAGGGGGCTTCAGCTATGGCTACACCTTC
>TRBJ1-5|few|TRBV19|TRBD1
CASTLLGLQGLSNQPQHF
TGTGCCAGTACCCTATTGGGGCTACAGGGGCTAAGCAATCAGCCCCAGCATTTT
>TRBJ2-5|NA|TRBV7-2|NA
CASSLVRETQYF
TGTGCCAGCAGCTTAGTTCGAGAGACCCAGTACTTC
>TRBJ2-5|NA|TRBV7-9|NA
CASSFTWSRETQYF
TGTGCCAGCAGCTTTACATGGAGCAGAGAGACCCAGTACTTC
>TRBJ1-1|NA|TRBV11-2|TRBD1
CASRQTGGTEAFF
TGTGCCAGCAGACAGACAGGGGGAACTGAAGCTTTCTTT
>TRBJ1-3|NA|TRBV4-1|TRBD1
CASSLFLQGGGNTIYF
TGCGCCAGCAGCCTGTTCCTACAGGGGGGTGGAAACACCATATATTTT
>TRBJ2-1|few|TRBV10-2|NA
CASSTGFYNEQFF
TGCGCCAGCAGTACAGGTTTCTACAATGAGCAGTTCTTC
>TRBJ1-5|few|TRBV7-2|TRBD1
CASSLTKGAYQPQHF
TGTGCCAGCAGCTTAACGAAGGGGGCGTATCAGCCCCAGCATTTT
>TRBJ2-7|NA|TRBV27|NA
CASSPWTVGGLSYEQYF
TGTGCCAGCAGTCCCTGGACAGTTGGGGGCCTCTCCTACGAGCAGTACTTC
>TRBJ2-5|NA|TRBV28|NA
CASREQGLETQYF
TGTGCCAGCAGGGAACAGGGTTTGGAGACCCAGTACTTC
>TRBJ2-2|once|TRBV19|NA
CASSIGTGNTGELFF
TGTGCCAGTAGTATAGGGACGGGAAACACCGGGGAGCTGTTTTTT
>TRBJ2-7|NA|TRBV30|TRBD1
CAWSSGGGEQYF
TGTGCCTGGAGCTCAGGGGGCGGGGAGCAGTACTTC
>TRBJ2-7|NA|TRBV6-5|NA
CASSFGGKDYEQYF
TGTGCCAGCAGTTTCGGGGGAAAGGACTACGAGCAGTACTTC
>TRBJ2-3|few|TRBV9|TRBD2
CASSQRAGTSTDTQYF
TGTGCCAGCAGCCAAAGAGCGGGAACTAGCACAGATACGCAGTATTTT
>TRBJ2-7|NA|TRBV7-9|TRBD1
CASSYRDRAYEQYF
TGTGCCAGCAGCTACCGGGACAGGGCCTACGAGCAGTACTTC
>TRBJ1-1|NA|TRBV28|TRBD1
CASKQGGDTEAFF
TGTGCCAGCAAACAGGGGGGGGACACTGAAGCTTTCTTT
>TRBJ2-5|few|TRBV7-2|TRBD1
CASSLGDSRETQYF
TGTGCCAGCAGCTTAGGGGACAGTCGAGAGACCCAGTACTTC
>TRBJ2-7|NA|TRBV9|TRBD2
CASSVGSGREIAEQYF
TGTGCCAGCAGCGTAGGGTCGGGGCGGGAGATCGCCGAGCAGTACTTC
>TRBJ2-7|NA|TRBV6-1|TRBD1
CASSEGQGAPYEQYF
TGTGCCAGCAGCGAGGGACAGGGGGCCCCCTACGAGCAGTACTTC
>TRBJ2-3|NA|TRBV15|NA
CATSTRGSTDTQYF
TGTGCCACCAGCACCCGGGGGAGCACAGATACGCAGTATTTT
>TRBJ2-7|few|TRBV5-4|TRBD1
CASSPTTGLYYEQYF
TGTGCCAGCAGCCCGACGACAGGGTTATACTACGAGCAGTACTTC
>TRBJ2-1|NA|TRBV5-1|TRBD1
CASSKGTGGFDEQFF
TGCGCCAGCAGCAAAGGGACAGGGGGTTTCGATGAGCAGTTCTTC
>TRBJ2-3|NA|TRBV29-1|TRBD2
CSVAGTSGRERGTDTQYF
TGCAGCGTAGCCGGGACTAGCGGGAGAGAGAGGGGCACAGATACGCAGTATTTT
>TRBJ2-7|NA|TRBV28|TRBD1
CASRQPGTGTYEQYF
TGTGCCAGCAGACAACCCGGGACAGGGACCTACGAGCAGTACTTC
>TRBJ2-7|NA|TRBV7-8|NA
CASSTLQGYEQYF
TGTGCCAGCAGCACCCTTCAGGGTTACGAGCAGTACTTC
>TRBJ1-6|NA|TRBV4-2|TRBD1
CASSHDRGQPNSPLHF
TGTGCCAGCAGCCATGATCGGGGACAGCCTAATTCACCCCTCCACTTT
>TRBJ2-1|NA|TRBV11-2|TRBD2
CASSLGSSGRPSHEQFF
TGTGCCAGCAGCTTAGGTTCTAGCGGGAGGCCCAGCCACGAGCAGTTCTTC
>TRBJ2-3|NA|TRBV18|TRBD1
CASSRKTGAKQEDAQYF
TGTGCCAGCTCACGCAAGACAGGGGCGAAGCAAGAGGATGCGCAGTATTTT
>TRBJ2-7|NA|TRBV28|NA
CASSFRGGPLPYEQYF
TGTGCCAGCAGTTTCCGCGGGGGCCCCTTACCCTACGAGCAGTACTTC
>TRBJ2-7|NA|TRBV7-9|TRBD1
CASSWGGRDRGNEQYF
TGTGCCAGCAGCTGGGGTGGAAGGGACAGGGGGAATGAGCAGTACTTC